This T cell receptor beta chain was observed in a study of OX40 agonist ivuxolimab in advanced cancers. Using immunoSEQ multiplex PCR, the repertoire was profiled, and TCRdb retains in-frame clones only, with some absent. The data show about 80,000 clones, with more than 90% seen just once and around 5.1% held by the top ten. Sample: CD4+ or CD8+ T cells sorted from blood, taken in a trial of the OX40 agonist ivuxolimab. The sequence derives from an adult with an advanced solid tumor such as melanoma, head and neck, liver or kidney cancer.

CDR3 nucleotide sequence: TGTGCCAGCAGCAATTCCGGGAACACTGAAGCTTTCTTT. This sequence encodes CASSNSGNTEAFF. This chain connects TRBV7-3 to TRBJ1-1; D not certain. Trimming cost V 5 bases and J 1 base, with 8 bases left between them. Germline V gene sequence: CDR1 SGHTA, CDR2 FQGTGA. This CDR3 is 13 amino acids long.